These 25 T cell receptor beta chains were all obtained from the same sample, sequenced in a study of T cell responses to AZD1222 COVID-19 vaccine. Libraries were prepared by immunoSEQ multiplex PCR; TCRdb keeps only in-frame clonotypes and omits some of them. The sample shows 140,000 to 150,000 clones, approximately 89% of them seen only once. This specimen was peripheral blood, taken on day 0 of AZD1222 vaccination. The receptors were gathered from an adult in good health.

The chain is built from TRBV18 and TRBJ1-2, with D possibly TRBD1 on 5 matching bases. The CDR3 extends over 15 amino acids. Germline-derived CDR1 and CDR2 are KGHSH and LQKENI. Trimming stripped 3 bases from V and 1 base from J, with 12 bases between. The CDR3 nucleotides are TGTGCCAGCTCACCCCAGGACACCCTTAACTATGGCTACACCTTC. Amino acids: CASSPQDTLNYGYTF.

The chain employs TRBV19 and TRBJ2-7; perhaps TRBD2 as D (7 bases). V was trimmed by 11 bases and J by 9 bases, leaving 14 bases between them. CDR1 is LNHDA and CDR2 is SQIVND in the germline V gene (reference sequence). This CDR3 has 10 residues. CDR3 sequence reads: CAPGGGVQYF. For the CDR3, the DNA is TGTGCCCCGGGGGGCGGGGTGCAGTACTTC.

The rearrangement uses TRBV6-5 and TRBJ1-4, with D perhaps TRBD1 (5 bases). The germline CDR1 and CDR2 sequences are MNHEY and SVGAGI. The CDR3 extends over 14 amino acids. Trimming pared 5 bases from V and 7 bases from J, leaving 14 bases between. The CDR3 DNA follows: TGTGCCAGCAGTCGAAATCGGAGGGGTGAAAAACTGTTTTTT. This codes for CASSRNRRGEKLFF.

The chain is built from TRBV28 and TRBJ1-3; TRBD1 matches at 9 bases. From germline, CDR1 is MDHEN and CDR2 SYDVKM. V lost 2 bases and J lost 2; bases outside the gene matches: 1. The CDR3 runs to 15 residues. The DNA for the CDR3 is TGTGCCAGCAGTTTAGGGGACAGGGCTGGAAACACCATATATTTT. It specifies CASSLGDRAGNTIYF.

This clone appeared once. The chain has TRBV5-8 and TRBJ1-4; D gene uncertain. The germline gives CDR1 SGHTS, CDR2 YDEGEE. The CDR3 totals 15 residues. Trimming removed 0 bases from V and 8 bases from J, with 14 bases in between. DNA of the CDR3: TGTGCCAGCAGCTTGGGGGCCCGAAAGGAGGAAAAACTGTTTTTT. Translating gives CASSLGARKEEKLFF.

V gene TRBV5-1 combines with J gene TRBJ2-4; D uncertain. CDR3 length equals 17 residues. Germline CDR1 and CDR2: SGHRS and YFSETQ. Trimming shortened V by 3 bases and J by 0 bases, and 16 bases separated the two germline ends. The CDR3 bases are TGCGCCAGCAGCTCAGACGGACGGAGCTTAGCCAAAAACATTCAGTACTTC. Its translation: CASSSDGRSLAKNIQYF.

The rearrangement links TRBV7-9 to TRBJ1-4, with TRBD1 matching over 7 bases. Losses at the gene ends were 4 bases for V and 2 bases for J; bases not matched to a gene: 1. The CDR3 extends over 14 amino acids. Per the germline V gene, CDR1 is SEHNR and CDR2 is FQNEAQ (reference sequence). CDR3: CASSSTGTNEKLFF. The CDR3 DNA sequence: TGTGCCAGCAGCTCGACAGGGACTAATGAAAAACTGTTTTTT. The full variable domain, rest sourced from reference TRBV7-9 and TRBJ1-4, is DTGVSQNPRHKITKRGQNVTFRCDPISEHNRLYWYRQTLGQGPEFLTYFQNEAQLEKSRLLSDRFSAERPKGSFSTLEIQRTEQGDSAMYLCASSSTGTNEKLFFGSGTQLSVL.

V gene TRBV28 combines with J gene TRBJ1-3; D remains unclear. V was trimmed by 6 bases and J by 4 bases, leaving 10 bases between them. CDR1 and CDR2 (germline): MDHEN, SYDVKM. CDR3 length: 13 residues. The CDR3 DNA is TGTGCCAGCAGGATCATAAGGGGAAACACCATATATTTT. This gives the protein CASRIIRGNTIYF.

The rearrangement links TRBV7-9 to TRBJ1-5; tentative D call: TRBD1 (6 bases). Trimming took off 5 bases at V and 2 bases at J, with 10 bases between the two ends. Germline V gene data show CDR1 as SEHNR and CDR2 as FQNEAQ (reference sequence). The CDR3 runs 14 residues. CDR3: CASSVGQRNQPQHF. CDR3 in DNA: TGTGCCAGCAGCGTGGGACAACGCAATCAGCCCCAGCATTTT.

The gene calls are TRBV27 and TRBJ2-7; D not resolved. Looked up from germline, CDR1 is MNHEY and CDR2 is SMNVEV (reference sequence). V lost 7 bases to trimming and J lost 2 bases, with 18 bases between them. This CDR3 spans 15 amino acids. CDR3 nucleotides: TGTGCCAGCACTTCCTCTCCGGGCCCCCCCTACGAGCAGTACTTC. Translating gives CASTSSPGPPYEQYF.

Here the CDR3 reads CASSAPDRGQYEQYF. CDR3 bases: TGTGCCAGCAGCGCGCCGGACAGGGGGCAATACGAGCAGTACTTC. The J gene is TRBJ2-7, the V gene TRBV5-6; 11 bases are shared with TRBD1. The CDR3 has 15 residues. V dropped 4 bases and J dropped 4; count of bases not matched to a gene: 7. CDR1 is SGHDT, CDR2 YYEEEE, per germline.

The rearrangement joins TRBV12-2 to TRBJ1-2. TRBV12-2 is a listed pseudogene. The CDR3 spans 11 residues. The CDR3 here is CASRLGGRYTF. In nucleotides, the CDR3 is TGTGCAAGTCGCTTAGGGGGTCGCTACACCTTC.

This clone came up once. This sequence joins TRBV7-3 and TRBJ2-3; 11 bases match TRBD2. With V trimmed by 2 bases and J by 4 bases, 5 bases remained unmatched. CDR1 and CDR2 (germline): SGHTA, FQGTGA. This CDR3 is built from 16 residues. The chain's CDR3 is CASSLHLSGGADTQYF. The CDR3 DNA sequence: TGTGCCAGCAGCTTACACCTTAGCGGGGGGGCAGATACGCAGTATTTT. Together with reference TRBV7-3 and TRBJ2-3, the CDR3 gives the full variable domain: GAGVSQTPSNKVTEKGKYVELRCDPISGHTALYWYRQSLGQGPEFLIYFQGTGAADDSGLPNDRFFAVRPEGSVSTLKIQRTERGDSAVYLCASSLHLSGGADTQYFGPGTRLTVL.

This rearrangement joins TRBV29-1 to TRBJ1-2, with no clear D. V gave up 4 bases and J gave up 2 bases, with 26 bases separating them. CDR3 length: 18 amino acids. The germline CDR1 and CDR2 sequences are SQVTM and ANQGSEA. The CDR3 coding sequence is TGCAGCGTTGTTATTGGGGAAGCCCTGCTATATCAAAACTATGGCTACACCTTC. Its translation: CSVVIGEALLYQNYGYTF.

J is TRBJ1-3 and V is TRBV18, with 7 bases lining up with TRBD1. Germline V gene lookup returns CDR1 KGHSH and CDR2 LQKENI. This CDR3 comprises 16 residues. Trimming took 3 bases from V and 1 from J; bases not matched to a gene: 6. CDR3 in amino acids: CASSPTGSFSGNTIYF. The CDR3 DNA sequence: TGTGCCAGCTCACCGACAGGGAGTTTTTCTGGAAACACCATATATTTT. Looking up the rest from reference TRBV18 and TRBJ1-3 gives the full variable domain: NAGVMQNPRHLVRRRGQEARLRCSPMKGHSHVYWYRQLPEEGLKFMVYLQKENIIDESGMPKERFSAEFPKEGPSILRIQQVVRGDSAAYFCASSPTGSFSGNTIYFGEGSWLTVV.

The chain carries TRBV6-5 and TRBJ1-2; D unclear. CDR1 and CDR2 from the germline V gene are MNHEY and SVGAGI. The CDR3 length is 12 residues. The germline V and J ends were trimmed by 8 bases and 8 bases, with 15 bases remaining between them. CDR3 region: CASYTGFGGYTF. Written as DNA, the CDR3 is TGTGCCAGCTATACGGGGTTTGGGGGCTACACCTTC.

This rearrangement joins TRBV3-1 (or the pseudogene TRBV3-2) to TRBJ1-3; unclear D gene. The CDR3 runs to 13 residues. Germline V gene lookup returns CDR1 LGHDT and CDR2 YNNKEL (reference sequence). Trimming stripped 2 bases from V and 1 base from J, with 3 bases between. CDR3: CASSQKSGNTIYF. The CDR3 DNA follows: TGTGCCAGCAGCCAAAAATCTGGAAACACCATATATTTT.

J is TRBJ1-2 and V is TRBV5-4, with unresolved D. This CDR3 has 14 amino acids. V was cut by 3 bases and J by 4 bases, with 13 bases left in between. From germline, CDR1 is SGHNT and CDR2 YYREEE (reference sequence). CDR3 residues: CASSSPDQVYGYTF. As DNA, the CDR3 is TGTGCCAGCAGCTCCCCCGACCAGGTCTATGGCTACACCTTC.

J is TRBJ1-2 and V is TRBV19; D is perhaps TRBD1 (5 bases). Germline V CDR1 and CDR2: LNHDA, SQIVND (reference sequence). This CDR3 comprises 14 residues. V gave up 3 bases and J gave up 6 bases, with 14 bases separating them. The CDR3, as DNA: TGTGCCAGTAGTATCGAGAACAGGCGGGATGGCTACACCTTC. This gives the protein CASSIENRRDGYTF. Full variable domain (outside the CDR3, taken from reference TRBV19 and TRBJ1-2): DGGITQSPKYLFRKEGQNVTLSCEQNLNHDAMYWYRQDPGQGLRLIYYSQIVNDFQKGDIAEGYSVSREKKESFPLTVTSAQKNPTAFYLCASSIENRRDGYTFGSGTRLTVV.

This chain uses TRBV2 with TRBJ1-4; D is possibly TRBD1 (5 bases). The V end was cut by 2 bases, the J end by 7 bases, with 5 bases between. In germline, CDR1 is SNHLY, CDR2 FYNNEI. The CDR3 runs 12 residues. Here the CDR3 DNA reads TGTGCCAGCAGTGAAAGGGGTGAAAAACTGTTTTTT. It encodes CASSERGEKLFF.

The rearrangement uses TRBV6-5 and TRBJ2-7, with TRBD2 as a possible D gene (7 bases). Between the trimmed V and J ends, which lost 8 bases and 0 bases, there was a span of 14 bases. Germline V gene data show CDR1 as MNHEY and CDR2 as SVGAGI. The CDR3 covers 14 residues. CDR3 in amino acids: CASFEGGVSYEQYF. The CDR3 nucleotides read TGTGCCAGCTTTGAGGGGGGGGTCTCCTACGAGCAGTACTTC.

This clone has just a few counts. The chain recombines TRBV12-5 with TRBJ1-3; 9 bases agree with TRBD1. Looked up from germline, CDR1 is LGHNT and CDR2 is FRNRAP. Trimming took 6 bases from V and 8 from J; bases not matched to a gene: 8. There are 14 residues in the CDR3. The CDR3 spells CASGIQGAGDTIYF. Written as DNA, the CDR3 is TGTGCTAGTGGCATACAGGGGGCAGGTGACACCATATATTTT.

In this sample, this clone turned up a few times. The CDR3 DNA sequence: TGTGCCAGTAGGACAGGGGGAGGCTACACCTTC. Its translation is CASRTGGGYTF. J is TRBJ1-2 and V is TRBV28, with 10 bases matching TRBD1. From germline, CDR1 is MDHEN and CDR2 SYDVKM. V trimming: 9 bases; J trimming: 8 bases; junction bases outside the gene matches: 3. This CDR3 comprises 11 residues.

The chain joins TRBV6-2 or TRBV6-3 to TRBJ2-2, with 7 nucleotides matching TRBD2. Germline CDR1 MNHEY, CDR2 SVGEGT. This CDR3 is 14 amino acids long. The junction had 0 bases not matched to a gene; V was cut back by 2 bases and J by 3 bases. This CDR3 is CASSYGGDTGELFF. In DNA, the CDR3 is TGTGCCAGCAGTTACGGGGGGGACACCGGGGAGCTGTTTTTT.

The V call is TRBV6-2 or TRBV6-3, the J call TRBJ2-5; D is undetermined. CDR3 length equals 12 residues. CDR1 and CDR2 (germline): MNHEY, SVGEGT. V gave up 2 bases and J gave up 5 bases, with 6 bases separating them. In nucleotides, the CDR3 is TGTGCCAGCAGTTACGGCCAGGAGACCCAGTACTTC. It specifies CASSYGQETQYF.